This TCR beta chain was identified during a study of Graves' ophthalmopathy and Graves' hyperthyroidism (dated by TCRdb to the late 2010s). General notes on the study: Peripheral blood was collected before any treatment was given, at the time of initial diagnosis. To explore V-J signatures that separate ophthalmopathy from hyperthyroidism, a discovery set of about 100 patients was enrolled, consisting of fewer than 45 with ophthalmopathy and some 56 with stable hyperthyroidism. After sampling, hyperthyroidism patients received methimazole starting at 30 mg daily, and ophthalmopathy patients received high-dose intravenous methylprednisolone. In total, 135 blood samples were TCR-sequenced: 43 ophthalmopathy, some 75 hyperthyroidism and around 17 hyperthyroidism-to-ophthalmopathy patients. TCR beta repertoire signatures were used to distinguish Graves' ophthalmopathy from Graves' hyperthyroidism and to predict progression to ophthalmopathy. An independent validation cohort comprised some 19 hyperthyroidism patients and 15 to 17 patients who later progressed from hyperthyroidism to ophthalmopathy. In about 6 hyperthyroidism patients, the T-cell repertoire of thyroid tissue was compared with the T-cell repertoire of blood. The approximately 95 discovery patients were divided at random into training and test sets in a 7:3 ratio. Paper-wide results and their limitations: The 13-signature model separated ophthalmopathy from stable hyperthyroidism with approximately 90% sensitivity and approximately 83% specificity in cross-validation, and 80%/75% in the test set. Sample size was not statistically predetermined, and group allocation was not concealed from the investigators. In validation, the model predicted ophthalmopathy progression with 55% to 71% sensitivity and 72.22% specificity; more than ten predicted patients were CT-confirmed with GO in a median of roughly 6.8 months. Most of the expanded thyroid clonotypes with a frequency above 0.001 were also detected in blood, and it was suggested that the thyroid immune response may be reflected by blood repertoires.

For repertoire sequencing, the TCR beta CDR3 regions were amplified from RNA transcripts. The first round of RT-PCR was done with HTBI primers and the Qiagen OneStep RT-PCR kit, and was followed by a second round of multiplex PCR, then size selection and purification. The libraries underwent paired-end sequencing with 100 bp reads on an Illumina HiSeq2000. The study's processing was this. SOAPnuke was used for read processing, and reads with adapters, uncalled bases, a mean Phred below 15, or no exact constant-primer or identifier match were discarded. COPE v1.2.5 was used to merge the high-quality paired reads. Each unique nucleotide sequence was treated as a clonotype, and MiTCR v1.1 was used to align the clonotypes to the IMGT TRB V, D and J references. The analysis was limited to V-J combinations with a frequency above 0.0001, which together covered 99% to 99.2% of the repertoires. For each V-J combination, a TCR clonal expansion and chaos score was defined as F50 clonal expansion divided by the chaos observed in the TCRdist matrix. Welch's t-statistics and random forest were used to reduce features to about 14 V-J combinations, which were fed into a naive Bayes classifier. The Morisita-Horn index was used to measure how similar the thyroid and blood repertoires were. TCRdb trimmed public reads at Q25 via fastp, called clones via MiXCR and kept in-frame beta chains. Entries that share a CDR3 protein sequence are merged under the most common genes and DNA. For this entry, the V and J calls and clone size follow TCRdb and not the study's own pipeline. Present in this sample are about 620,000 distinct CDR3 sequences, about a fifth of which were seen just once. Around 6.9% of the sample lies in the top ten.

Measured from the cysteine to the phenylalanine, the CDR3 is 13 residues long. Here the CDR3 DNA is all that survives: 39 bases in frame from base 1. A distance of 16 bases separates the germline ends of V and J, which lose 10 bases and 3 bases respectively. CDR1 MNHNS and CDR2 SASEGT are derived from the germline V gene. This clonotype occurred many times. Its antigen specificity is not known. Per-base qualities were not stored, and no clone one base away is much larger. Hyperthyroidism was defined as stable when no progression to ophthalmopathy occurred within 18 months of follow-up. Hyperthyroidism patients were newly diagnosed, were aged 18 to 65 years, and had a disease duration under 2 months. Patients were excluded if they had other autoimmune diseases, uncontrolled infections, pregnancy or lactation. Clinical symptoms, serum thyroxine, TRAb, thyroid ultrasound and orbital computed tomography were used for diagnosis. PBMCs were isolated from 10 ml of fresh peripheral blood by Ficoll-Paque density gradient centrifugation. Total RNA was extracted with Trizol reagent and quality-checked on an Agilent 2100 Bioanalyzer.

Sequencing used peripheral blood. This sequence was found in a woman aged 18-35 years with stable Graves' hyperthyroidism. Some clones in this sample may be carry-over from other donors' samples. Donor details come from another sample of the same person, matched by shared clones. The chain is assembled from TRBV6-1 and TRBJ2-7; the D gene may be TRBD1 or TRBD2, since each aligns over 5 bases. The CDR3 here reads CATGDPPGYEQYF. The DNA is as follows: TGTGCCACTGGGGACCCGCCAGGCTACGAGCAGTACTTC.